This T cell receptor beta chain is from a study of CD8+CD57+ T cells in acquired aplastic anemia. Across the whole study: DNA recovered from sorted CD4+ and CD8+ cells had a mean of about 3.5 ug. Findings of the study overall: Patients and controls shared twenty-nine CD8+ CDR3 sequences.

Genomic DNA, serving as template, underwent TCR beta VDJ and CDR3 profiling. TCRdb reanalysed the reads using MiXCR and keeps one entry per CDR3 protein. The data hold hundreds of thousands of distinct CDR3 sequences, with 65% to 75% observed a single time. The CDR3 contains 14 residues. V was clipped by 6 bases and J by 4 bases; unmatched bases: 9. CDR1 and CDR2 (germline): SNHLY, FYNNEI. This clonotype was seen a handful of times. The antigen is unknown. The chain couples TRBV2 to TRBJ2-7, with TRBD1 matching 7 bases. The sample was sorted CD4+, CD8+, or CD8+CD57+ T cells (not recorded which) from PBMCs. The sequence came from a human donor in good health, serving as a control. For the CDR3, the DNA is TGTGCCAGCAGGATAGACAGGGTAAGGTACGAGCAGTACTTC. Amino acids: CASRIDRVRYEQYF. The full variable domain, in which reference TRBV2 and TRBJ2-7 provide the parts outside the CDR3, is EPEVTQTPSHQVTQMGQEVILRCVPISNHLYFYWYRQILGQKVEFLVSFYNNEISEKSEIFDDQFSVERPDGSNFTLKIRSTKLEDSAMYFCASRIDRVRYEQYFGPGTRLTVT.